The text below deals with one T cell receptor (beta chain). Its antigen is still unknown. The CDR3 sequence is 15 residues long. The ends were cut back, 0 bases at V and 3 bases at J, with 12 bases in the middle. Germline CDR1 is MGHRA and CDR2 is YSYEKL. TCRdb analysed the reads with MiXCR anew, one entry per CDR3 protein. The sample has tens of thousands of distinct CDR3 sequences, roughly a quarter seen once; the top ten hold roughly 50%. These data originate in a study of T cell repertoires in cytomegalovirus infection. In the study overall: HLA-C-restricted CMV epitopes, recently identified, and well-studied HLA-B-restricted ones were used by the study. CMV infection plus the matching HLA type was flagged by public TCR beta signatures. General observations from the study: CMV-specific TCR beta clonotypes restricted by HLA-C were the ones dominating the ex vivo response.

Sequenced material: CD8+ T cells from cultured PBMCs, taken from culture after CMV antigen stimulation. This rearrangement joins TRBV4-1 to TRBJ2-7; TRBD2 might be the D (5 bases). This clonotype was obtained from a human donor in good health (CMV status not recorded). Some clones in this sample may be carry-over from other donors' samples. The CDR3 DNA reads TGCGCCAGCAGCCAAGATCACCCCGGACTCTACGAGCAGTACTTC. This codes for CASSQDHPGLYEQYF.